This T cell receptor (beta chain) originates from a study of blood T cell repertoires in COVID-19. In its sample, this clone was seen once. The CDR3 has 14 amino acids. Germline CDR1 SGHRS, CDR2 YFSETQ. With 4 bases clipped from V and 7 bases from J, the junction kept 7 bases outside the gene matches. Sequencing was performed with immunoSEQ multiplex PCR; in TCRdb, only in-frame clones are kept and a portion is missing. The sample yields about 430,000 clones, roughly 90% seen once. Sequenced sample: PBMCs or T cells enriched from blood (not recorded which). The V call is TRBV5-1, the J call TRBJ2-1; 8 bases are shared with TRBD2. The clonotype comes from a woman younger than 30 who had been exposed to COVID-19. In DNA form, the CDR3 reads TGCGCCAGCAGCCGTGCAGCGGGAGTAAATGAGCAGTTCTTC. Translation gives CASSRAAGVNEQFF.